This entry lists 30 T cell receptor beta chains sequenced from one sample in a study of cytomegalovirus exposure and HLA in healthy donors (dated by TCRdb to about 2017). Library method: the immunoSEQ multiplex PCR assay. For the multiplex PCR, a mixture combining 60 forward primers for TCR Vbeta segments and 13 reverse primers for TCR Jbeta segments was used. Here the immuneACCESS table is served through TCRdb, limited to in-frame sequences with V and J called. Missing clones are a known gap in these copies; in checked studies unresolved V genes cover under half, and the rest lacks a known reason. The sample table records some 150,000 clones; roughly 80% of these occur just once. Together, the top ten hold around 6.6% of the sample. Sequencing was performed on PBMCs. These receptors originate from a woman aged 45-60 years in good health and CMV-seropositive.

The V and J genes are TRBV18 and TRBJ2-6; maybe TRBD1 (6 bases). CDR1 is KGHSH, CDR2 LQKENI, per germline. CDR3 length: 17 residues. V dropped 2 bases and J dropped 0 bases, with 11 bases sitting between them. The CDR3 is CASSPKDSFSGANVLTF. The DNA of the CDR3 is TGTGCCAGCTCACCAAAGGACAGTTTCTCTGGGGCCAACGTCCTGACTTTC.

The rearrangement joins TRBV6-4 to TRBJ1-6; perhaps TRBD1 as D (5 bases). Germline V gene sequence: CDR1 MRHNA, CDR2 SNTAGT. Trimming took off 3 bases at V and 7 bases at J, with 10 bases between the two ends. This CDR3 is built from 14 residues. This CDR3 is CASSEEGRNSPLHF. The CDR3 nucleotides are TGTGCCAGCAGTGAAGAGGGGAGGAATTCACCCCTCCACTTT.

V usage is TRBV30 and J usage is TRBJ2-3, with 10 positions matching TRBD2. Unmatched junction bases numbered 9, after V lost 0 bases and J lost 6 bases. The CDR3 is 16 amino acids. Germline-derived CDR1 and CDR2 are GTSNPN and SVGIG (reference sequence). In DNA form, the CDR3 reads TGTGCCTGGAGTGTAGGTCTAGCGGGGGCCGGGGATACGCAGTATTTT. Its protein product is CAWSVGLAGAGDTQYF. The whole variable domain, filled in from reference TRBV30 and TRBJ2-3, reads SQTIHQWPATLVQPVGSPLSLECTVEGTSNPNLYWYRQAAGRGLQLLFYSVGIGQISSEVPQNLSASRPQDRQFILSSKKLLLSDSGFYLCAWSVGLAGAGDTQYFGPGTRLTVL.

The chain uses TRBV13 and TRBJ2-3, with 9 positions matching TRBD2. J lost 5 bases, V lost 2 bases, and 5 bases had no gene match. Per germline, CDR1 PRHDT and CDR2 FYEKMQ (reference sequence). The CDR3 loop spans 15 amino acids. In DNA form, the CDR3 reads TGTGCCAGCAGCTTAAAAGCGGGGGGAGGAGATACGCAGTATTTT. Protein product: CASSLKAGGGDTQYF.

This clone came up a few times. The V call is TRBV27, the J call TRBJ2-6, with 9 bases lining up with TRBD1. This CDR3 has 20 amino acids. CDR1 MNHEY and CDR2 SMNVEV come from the germline V gene (reference sequence). V lost 11 bases to trimming and J lost 0 bases; unmatched junction nucleotides: 20. The CDR3, as DNA: TGTGCCCGTCTCCGTGGACAGGGGAAGGTTCGTTGCTCTGGGGCCAACGTCCTGACTTTC. Translating it yields CARLRGQGKVRCSGANVLTF.

The chain links TRBV7-2 to TRBJ1-1, with 8 bases matching TRBD1. Germline CDR1 is SGHTA and CDR2 is FQGNSA. The CDR3 contains 14 residues. The V and J ends lost 5 bases and 1 base, in that order; junction bases with no gene match: 3. The CDR3 protein is CASSLGQGNTEAFF. CDR3 in DNA: TGTGCCAGCAGCCTCGGACAGGGGAACACTGAAGCTTTCTTT.

This clone occurred a few times. The genes are TRBV4-1 and TRBJ2-1; possible D gene TRBD1, 7 bases. The CDR3 loop spans 17 amino acids. Germline-derived CDR1 and CDR2 are MGHRA and YSYEKL. V lost 0 bases and J lost 3, with 15 bases in between. The CDR3 loop reads CASSQDNGGGGYNEQFF. In DNA, the CDR3 is TGCGCCAGCAGCCAAGATAATGGAGGGGGCGGCTACAATGAGCAGTTCTTC.

The chain carries TRBV15 and TRBJ2-7; TRBD2 might be the D (5 bases). With 8 bases removed from V and 0 bases from J, the gap between germline ends came to 11 bases. Looked up from germline, CDR1 is LNHNV and CDR2 is YYDKDF (reference sequence). CDR3 size: 13 residues. The CDR3, as DNA: TGTGCCACCGAGGGAGAGCCCTCCTACGAGCAGTACTTC. As protein: CATEGEPSYEQYF.

V gene TRBV27 combines with J gene TRBJ1-1; tentative D call: TRBD1 (6 bases). This CDR3 is 14 amino acids long. Germline CDR1 is MNHEY and CDR2 is SMNVEV (reference sequence). The V end lost 6 bases, the J end lost 0 bases, and 11 bases lay between the germline ends. The CDR3 sequence: CASSRDRMNTEAFF. Written as DNA, the CDR3 is TGTGCCAGCAGCAGAGACAGGATGAACACTGAAGCTTTCTTT.

The rearrangement links TRBV11-2 to TRBJ2-2, with D maybe TRBD2 (6 bases). The CDR3 extends over 13 amino acids. Germline CDR1 and CDR2: SGHAT and FQNNGV. V was cut by 1 base and J by 6 bases, with 6 bases left in between. The CDR3 DNA is TGTGCCAGCAGCTTAGCGGGGGCCGGGGAGCTGTTTTTT. Its translation is CASSLAGAGELFF.

The chain is built from TRBV29-1 and TRBJ1-4; no firm D call. The CDR3 totals 13 residues. Germline CDR1 and CDR2: SQVTM and ANQGSEA. V was pared by 1 base and J by 8 bases, with 11 bases between. Here the CDR3 DNA reads TGCAGCGTTGAAGGTCGGGAGCAAGAAAAACTGTTTTTT. Translation: CSVEGREQEKLFF.

The rearrangement links TRBV29-1 to TRBJ1-1; possible D gene TRBD1, 6 bases. V lost 7 bases and J 5 bases, leaving 20 bases between the germline ends. CDR3 length: 14 residues. Germline V gene sequence: CDR1 SQVTM, CDR2 ANQGSEA. The chain's CDR3 is CSGSNTGTGTEAFF. For the CDR3, the DNA is TGCAGCGGCAGTAATACAGGGACGGGGACTGAAGCTTTCTTT.

The gene calls are TRBV27 and TRBJ1-1, with D uncertain. V lost 6 bases to trimming and J lost 11 bases, with 19 bases between them. This CDR3 has 13 amino acids. The V gene's germline CDR1 is MNHEY and CDR2 SMNVEV (reference sequence). CDR3 bases: TGTGCCAGCAGCCTCGGGTCTCAAAAGGTGGCTTTCTTT. Translated, it gives CASSLGSQKVAFF.

The chain employs TRBV7-9 and TRBJ1-2, with 8 positions matching TRBD1. Germline trimming cut 3 bases from V and 6 bases from J; bases unmatched to any gene: 3. Germline CDR1 and CDR2: SEHNR and FQNEAQ (reference sequence). The CDR3 loop spans 13 amino acids. CDR3 in amino acids: CASSFRGQDGYTF. CDR3 nucleotides: TGTGCCAGCAGCTTTCGGGGACAGGATGGCTACACCTTC.

V usage is TRBV7-2 and J usage is TRBJ1-6; a possible D gene is TRBD1 (5 bases). Germline CDR1 reads SGHTA; CDR2 reads FQGNSA. The CDR3 totals 15 residues. Trimming stripped 0 bases from V and 11 bases from J, with 14 bases between. The CDR3 DNA follows: TGTGCCAGCAGCTTAGCGGCCCTGGGGGGTCCACCCCTCCACTTT. Amino acids: CASSLAALGGPPLHF.

The chain uses TRBV6-6 and TRBJ2-7; a weak D match, TRBD2 (6 bases). V lost 6 bases and J 6 bases, leaving 12 bases between the germline ends. Germline CDR1 reads MNHNY; CDR2 reads SVGAGI (reference sequence). The CDR3 has 12 residues. The CDR3 spells CASSGGTVEQYF. The CDR3 DNA follows: TGTGCCAGCAGCGGCGGGACGGTCGAGCAGTACTTC.

V is TRBV6-5 and J is TRBJ1-1, with 10 bases fitting TRBD1. J gave up 5 bases and V 7 bases, and 7 bases lay outside the gene matches. The CDR3 covers 14 residues. CDR1 MNHEY and CDR2 SVGAGI come from the germline V gene. CDR3 coding DNA: TGTGCCAGCAACAGACAGGGGGCCGGGACTGAAGCTTTCTTT. Residues: CASNRQGAGTEAFF.

J is TRBJ2-1 and V is TRBV7-8, with 8 bases matching TRBD2. V was pared by 8 bases and J by 3 bases, with 3 bases of the junction left unmatched. The CDR3 is made up of 13 amino acids. Germline CDR1 reads SGHVS; CDR2 reads FQNEAQ. CDR3 sequence: CASGRGVYNEQFF. The DNA of the CDR3 is TGTGCCAGCGGGCGGGGGGTCTACAATGAGCAGTTCTTC.

The chain joins TRBV10-3 to TRBJ1-5; perhaps TRBD1 as D (6 bases). The germline V and J ends were trimmed by 5 bases and 8 bases, with 19 bases remaining between them. Germline assignment: CDR1 ENHRY and CDR2 SYGVKD. The CDR3 covers 15 residues. CDR3 sequence reads: CAISLTGLGSEPQHF. The CDR3 DNA reads TGTGCCATCAGTCTGACAGGCCTTGGTAGCGAGCCCCAGCATTTT.

This clone was picked up one time. The chain uses TRBV6-5 and TRBJ2-7, with D perhaps TRBD2 (5 bases). Germline V gives CDR1 MNHEY, CDR2 SVGAGI. This CDR3 contains 14 residues. V dropped 2 bases and J dropped 2 bases, with 10 bases sitting between them. CDR3 amino acids: CASSYGGRTYEQYF. DNA for the CDR3: TGTGCCAGCAGTTACGGCGGGCGGACCTACGAGCAGTACTTC.

This rearrangement joins TRBV6-5 to TRBJ2-7; D not certain. Germline lookup yields CDR1 MNHEY and CDR2 SVGAGI. V lost 5 bases to trimming and J lost 5 bases, with 10 bases between them. The CDR3 loop spans 12 amino acids. CDR3: CASSKSRNEQYF. In nucleotides, the CDR3 is TGTGCCAGCAGTAAGTCTAGGAACGAGCAGTACTTC.

V and J are TRBV5-6 and TRBJ1-4; TRBD1 is a possible D gene (6 bases). This CDR3 contains 13 residues. The germline V gene has CDR1 SGHDT and CDR2 YYEEEE. The germline V and J ends were trimmed by 4 bases and 13 bases, with 17 bases remaining between them. The chain's CDR3 is CASSVTGYEPLFF. Here the CDR3 DNA reads TGTGCCAGCAGCGTTACAGGGTACGAACCACTGTTTTTT.

V and J are TRBV4-3 and TRBJ1-1; 7 positions match TRBD1. CDR1 is LGHNA, CDR2 YSLEER, per germline. This CDR3 comprises 16 residues. Germline trimming cut 3 bases from V and 0 bases from J; bases unmatched to any gene: 7. The CDR3 sequence: CASSHDMTGLNTEAFF. The CDR3 DNA follows: TGCGCCAGCAGCCACGACATGACAGGGCTGAACACTGAAGCTTTCTTT.

The J gene is TRBJ2-1, the V gene TRBV9; TRBD2 matches 11 bases. Germline V lookup: CDR1 SGDLS, CDR2 YYNGEE. The CDR3 has 14 amino acids. With 3 bases clipped from V and 9 bases from J, the junction kept 5 bases outside the gene matches. This CDR3 is CASSETSGVAEQFF. The CDR3 bases are TGTGCCAGCAGCGAGACTAGCGGGGTGGCTGAGCAGTTCTTC.

In the case of this clone: The same CDR3 arises from other DNA sequences in this sample as well. This chain links TRBV9 with TRBJ2-2; D gene ambiguous. Germline V CDR1 and CDR2: SGDLS, YYNGEE. The V end lost 3 bases, the J end lost 8 bases, and 8 bases lay between the germline ends. The CDR3 covers 12 residues. The CDR3 protein is CASSGLTGELFF. In DNA form, the CDR3 reads TGTGCCAGCAGCGGACTGACGGGGGAGCTGTTTTTT.

The chain employs TRBV13 and TRBJ1-5; no firm D call. This CDR3 is built from 12 residues. Germline V gives CDR1 PRHDT, CDR2 FYEKMQ (reference sequence). V was pared by 0 bases and J by 8 bases, with 5 bases between. CDR3 region: CASSLGREPQHF. In DNA form, the CDR3 reads TGTGCCAGCAGCTTAGGCCGGGAGCCCCAGCATTTT.

V and J are TRBV29-1 and TRBJ2-2; a possible D gene is TRBD1 (5 bases). V lost 4 bases and J 7 bases, leaving 10 bases between the germline ends. Germline-derived CDR1 and CDR2 are SQVTM and ANQGSEA. The CDR3 runs to 12 residues. CDR3 DNA: TGCAGCGTTGCAGGGTTGGTCGGGGAGCTGTTTTTT. Translated: CSVAGLVGELFF.

The chain combines TRBV2 with TRBJ2-2; tentative D call: TRBD2 (6 bases). V lost 4 bases to trimming and J lost 7 bases, with 16 bases between them. Germline V gene data show CDR1 as SNHLY and CDR2 as FYNNEI. This CDR3 comprises 15 residues. The CDR3 here is CASSVVPGGGGELFF. CDR3 nucleotides: TGTGCCAGCAGTGTTGTACCCGGGGGAGGCGGGGAGCTGTTTTTT.

The chain is built from TRBV2 and TRBJ1-1, with 7 positions matching TRBD1. The junction had 8 bases not matched to a gene; V was cut back by 6 bases and J by 4 bases. The germline gives CDR1 SNHLY, CDR2 FYNNEI. The CDR3 totals 14 residues. CDR3 in amino acids: CASRKDRSSTEAFF. In DNA, the CDR3 is TGTGCCAGCAGAAAGGACAGGAGTAGCACTGAAGCTTTCTTT. The full variable domain, rest sourced from reference TRBV2 and TRBJ1-1, is EPEVTQTPSHQVTQMGQEVILRCVPISNHLYFYWYRQILGQKVEFLVSFYNNEISEKSEIFDDQFSVERPDGSNFTLKIRSTKLEDSAMYFCASRKDRSSTEAFFGQGTRLTVV.

This clone was seen once. The CDR3 protein is CASSLGSSGYTF. Here the CDR3 DNA reads TGTGCCAGCAGCTTGGGCAGTTCTGGCTACACCTTC. This sequence joins TRBV5-4 and TRBJ1-2; D is ambiguous. This CDR3 contains 12 residues. Trimming cost V 0 bases and J 7 bases, with 7 bases left between them. Germline CDR1 SGHNT, CDR2 YYREEE (reference sequence).